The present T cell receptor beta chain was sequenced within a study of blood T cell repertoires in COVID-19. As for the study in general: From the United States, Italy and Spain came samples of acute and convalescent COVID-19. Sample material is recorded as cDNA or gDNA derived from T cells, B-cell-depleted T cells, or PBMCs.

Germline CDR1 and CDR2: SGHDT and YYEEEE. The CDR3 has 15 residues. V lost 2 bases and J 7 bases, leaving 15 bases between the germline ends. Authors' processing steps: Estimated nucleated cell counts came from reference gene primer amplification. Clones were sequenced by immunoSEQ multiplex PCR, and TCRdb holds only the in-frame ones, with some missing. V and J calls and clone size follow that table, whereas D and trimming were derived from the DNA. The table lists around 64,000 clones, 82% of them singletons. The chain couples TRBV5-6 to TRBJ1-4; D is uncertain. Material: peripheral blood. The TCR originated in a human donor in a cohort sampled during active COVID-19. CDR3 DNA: TGTGCCAGCAGCTTCGCAGTGGGGAGGGTTGAAAAACTGTTTTTT. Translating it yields CASSFAVGRVEKLFF.